These 22 T cell receptor beta chains were all obtained from the same sample, sequenced in a study of preoperative IRX-2 immunotherapy in early breast cancer. The sample's treatment: preoperative locoregional IRX-2 cytokine immunotherapy. This table comes from immunoSEQ multiplex PCR, and its TCRdb copy is limited to in-frame clones, with some not included. The sample holds roughly 5,100 clones, roughly 66% seen once. The sequenced sample was tumor tissue, obtained before IRX-2 immunotherapy. Receptor source: a human donor with breast cancer.

This CDR3 reads CASSPPAGAAYEQYF. In nucleotides, the CDR3 is TGTGCCAGCTCACCTCCGGCGGGAGCCGCCTACGAGCAGTACTTC. The J gene is TRBJ2-7, the V gene TRBV18; the match to TRBD2 covers 7 bases. Losses at the gene ends were 3 bases for V and 2 bases for J; bases not matched to a gene: 7. This CDR3 region has 15 residues. The V gene's germline CDR1 is KGHSH and CDR2 LQKENI. The full variable domain, with the rest looked up from reference TRBV18 and TRBJ2-7, is NAGVMQNPRHLVRRRGQEARLRCSPMKGHSHVYWYRQLPEEGLKFMVYLQKENIIDESGMPKERFSAEFPKEGPSILRIQQVVRGDSAAYFCASSPPAGAAYEQYFGPGTRLTVT.

A single count supports this clone. The V and J genes are TRBV5-1 and TRBJ2-7; 12 bases map to TRBD2. CDR1 and CDR2 from the germline V gene are SGHRS and YFSETQ. CDR3 length: 17 amino acids. V lost 4 bases, J lost 1 base, and 9 bases stayed unmatched. The CDR3 region is CASSGDGLAGYSYEQYF. In nucleotides, the CDR3 is TGCGCCAGCAGCGGCGACGGACTAGCGGGATATTCCTACGAGCAGTACTTC.

This clone was seen a handful of times. The chain recombines TRBV19 with TRBJ2-1; a possible D gene is TRBD1 (5 bases). Germline CDR1 LNHDA, CDR2 SQIVND (reference sequence). V lost 0 bases to trimming and J lost 14 bases, with 14 bases between them. This CDR3 spans 13 amino acids. The CDR3 protein is CASSIDRRQQKFF. The CDR3 DNA sequence: TGTGCCAGTAGTATAGATCGTCGACAGCAGAAGTTCTTC.

The chain is built from TRBV2 and TRBJ2-7, with D possibly being TRBD1 (6 bases). This CDR3 region has 14 residues. Germline CDR1 and CDR2: SNHLY and FYNNEI. V lost 2 bases and J 3 bases, leaving 11 bases between the germline ends. The CDR3 spells CASSEMRTDYEQYF. The CDR3 coding sequence is TGTGCCAGCAGTGAAATGCGGACAGACTACGAGCAGTACTTC.

In DNA form, the CDR3 reads TGTGCCAGCAGTTACGGGACAGGGGGCCACGAGCAGTACTTC. It yields the protein CASSYGTGGHEQYF. The chain uses TRBV28 and TRBJ2-7; 12 bases are shared with TRBD1. J lost 5 bases, V lost 4 bases, and 3 bases had no gene match. The CDR3 runs to 14 residues. The germline gives CDR1 MDHEN, CDR2 SYDVKM.

CDR3 in amino acids: CASSELDRVTYEQYF. The CDR3 nucleotides read TGTGCCAGCAGTGAACTGGACAGGGTAACGTACGAGCAGTACTTC. The gene calls are TRBV6-1 and TRBJ2-7, with 8 bases aligning to TRBD1. J lost 4 bases, V lost 2 bases, and 7 bases had no gene match. The CDR3 length is 15 residues. Germline lookup yields CDR1 MNHNS and CDR2 SASEGT.

The chain couples TRBV28 to TRBJ2-7; possibly TRBD1 for D (5 bases). CDR1 and CDR2 (germline): MDHEN, SYDVKM. V was cut by 6 bases and J by 3 bases, with 12 bases left in between. The CDR3 has 13 amino acids. The CDR3 bases are TGTGCCAGCAGCCTAGTCCAGGGCTACGAGCAGTACTTC. It translates to CASSLVQGYEQYF.

J is TRBJ2-1 and V is TRBV6-8, with 7 bases that match TRBD2. CDR3 length: 20 residues. V gave up 4 bases and J gave up 4 bases; unmatched junction bases: 22. Germline CDR1 is MNHGY and CDR2 is SAAAGT. The CDR3 DNA is TGTGCCAGCAGTTCTCTAGGCGGGAGAGACTATTACGGAAATTACAATGAGCAGTTCTTC. Residues: CASSSLGGRDYYGNYNEQFF.

CDR3 nucleotides: TGTGCCAGTAGTCTAAAGAGGCCGAGACAGGGGGCGCGGAGGGAGGAGACCCAGTACTTC. Its protein is CASSLKRPRQGARREETQYF. This chain uses TRBV19 with TRBJ2-5; 10 bases agree with TRBD1. The germline CDR1 and CDR2 sequences are LNHDA and SQIVND (reference sequence). The CDR3 has 20 residues. The ends lost 5 bases at V and 5 bases at J; junction bases unmatched: 23.

This clone occurred a few times. The V call is TRBV14, the J call TRBJ2-1; 8 nucleotides agree with TRBD2. With V trimmed by 3 bases and J by 6 bases, 7 bases remained unmatched. The V gene's germline CDR1 is SGHDN and CDR2 FVKESK. The CDR3 extends over 15 amino acids. DNA for the CDR3: TGTGCCAGCAGCCAGGGGGACCTAGCGGGCAATGAGCAGTTCTTC. This translates into CASSQGDLAGNEQFF. Based on the CDR3 plus reference TRBV14 and TRBJ2-1, the full variable domain is EAGVTQFPSHSVIEKGQTVTLRCDPISGHDNLYWYRRVMGKEIKFLLHFVKESKQDESGMPNNRFLAERTGGTYSTLKVQPAELEDSGVYFCASSQGDLAGNEQFFGPGTRLTVL.

This clone was counted only a few times. CDR3 sequence (DNA): TGTGCTAGTGGCCCCGACAGTAGACTTCAGCCCCAGCATTTT. Translation gives CASGPDSRLQPQHF. The rearrangement links TRBV12-5 to TRBJ1-5, with TRBD1 as a possible D gene (5 bases). CDR3 length equals 14 residues. Trimming took off 6 bases at V and 6 bases at J, with 15 bases between the two ends. Germline V gene data show CDR1 as LGHNT and CDR2 as FRNRAP.

The chain joins TRBV25-1 to TRBJ2-1; possibly TRBD1 or TRBD2 for D (5 bases each). Deletions cut 3 bases from V and 10 bases from J, with 13 bases between. Germline CDR1 and CDR2: MGHDK and SYGVNS. The CDR3 is made up of 13 amino acids. CDR3 loop: CASSDGAAAEQFF. DNA for the CDR3: TGTGCCAGCAGTGACGGGGCAGCGGCCGAGCAGTTCTTC. The whole variable domain, filled in from reference TRBV25-1 and TRBJ2-1, reads EADIYQTPRYLVIGTGKKITLECSQTMGHDKMYWYQQDPGMELHLIHYSYGVNSTEKGDLSSESTVSRIRTEHFPLTLESARPSHTSQYLCASSDGAAAEQFFGPGTRLTVL.

The chain recombines TRBV6-8 with TRBJ2-3; 8 bases agree with TRBD1. V lost 6 bases to trimming and J lost 2 bases; unmatched junction nucleotides: 7. This CDR3 region has 15 residues. The germline CDR1 and CDR2 sequences are MNHGY and SAAAGT. CDR3 sequence reads: CASSQPGGNTDTQYF. CDR3 sequence (DNA): TGTGCCAGCAGCCAACCAGGGGGCAACACAGATACGCAGTATTTT.

The gene calls are TRBV19 and TRBJ1-4; TRBD1 aligns across 9 bases. The germline V gene encodes CDR1 LNHDA and CDR2 SQIVND (reference sequence). V shed 4 bases and J 7 bases; nucleotides not matched to a gene: 7. CDR3 length equals 15 residues. The CDR3 DNA follows: TGTGCCAGTAGTAAACAGGGGGCTCGGATTGAAAAACTGTTTTTT. As protein: CASSKQGARIEKLFF.

V gene TRBV10-2 combines with J gene TRBJ1-1; D unclear. The V end was cut by 3 bases, the J end by 6 bases, with 20 bases between. There are 16 residues in the CDR3. CDR1 and CDR2 from the germline V gene are WSHSY and SAAADI. DNA of the CDR3: TGCGCCAGCAGTGACCGAGTTCCGGGCCCGAAGGCTGAAGCTTTCTTT. The encoded protein is CASSDRVPGPKAEAFF.

The rearrangement uses TRBV1 and TRBJ2-7; the tabulated D call, TRBD2, remains unverified against the DNA. TRBV1 is flagged as a pseudogene. The CDR3 spans 15 residues. The CDR3 region has the DNA TGCGCCAGCAGCCAAGATCGCGGGAGTGTCTACGAGCAGTACTTC. This gives the protein CASSQDRGSVYEQYF.

In its sample, this clone ranks as medium-sized (0.01 to 0.1%). This rearrangement joins TRBV6-8 to TRBJ1-3, with TRBD1 matching over 7 bases. The CDR3 contains 14 residues. Germline lookup yields CDR1 MNHGY and CDR2 SAAAGT. V lost 6 bases, J lost 2 bases, and 4 bases stayed unmatched. The CDR3 DNA is TGTGCCAGCAGGGACAGGTATACTGGAAACACCATATATTTT. It codes for CASRDRYTGNTIYF.

This clone was seen a handful of times. The chain carries TRBV23-1 and TRBJ2-3; 8 nucleotides match TRBD2. TRBV23-1 is an open reading frame, and its role is uncertain. The CDR3 sequence is 17 residues long. The trim removed 10 bases at V and 2 bases at J, leaving 17 bases unmatched. This CDR3 is CATSGALSGNPTDTQYF. CDR3 nucleotide sequence: TGCGCCACAAGCGGGGCCCTTAGCGGGAACCCCACAGATACGCAGTATTTT.

CDR3 nucleotides: TGTGCCAGCAGCCTAGCGGGAGGGTTTGGGGCCAACGTCCTGACTTTC. Residues: CASSLAGGFGANVLTF. The V and J genes are TRBV6-8 and TRBJ2-6, with 12 bases aligning to TRBD2. The trim removed 6 bases at V and 3 bases at J, leaving 3 bases unmatched. This CDR3 spans 16 amino acids. The germline gives CDR1 MNHGY, CDR2 SAAAGT.

This chain joins TRBV7-6 and TRBJ1-4, with a possible D match to TRBD1 (5 bases). V shed 5 bases and J shed 4 bases, with 11 bases lying between them. This CDR3 region has 14 residues. Per the germline V gene, CDR1 is SGHVS and CDR2 is FNYEAQ. CDR3 DNA: TGTGCCAGCAGCCAAGTGGGGCATAATGAAAAACTGTTTTTT. Translation: CASSQVGHNEKLFF.

CDR3 loop: CASIGWETQYF. The DNA of the CDR3 is TGTGCCAGCATAGGTTGGGAGACCCAGTACTTC. The V gene is TRBV6-7, the J gene TRBJ2-5; D not resolved. TRBV6-7 qualifies as an ORF whose function is uncertain. The V end lost 7 bases, the J end lost 5 bases, and 8 bases lay between the germline ends. There are 11 residues in the CDR3.

The chain combines TRBV10-2 with TRBJ1-1; D uncertain. The CDR3 covers 12 residues. The germline gives CDR1 WSHSY, CDR2 SAAADI. Trimming shortened V by 5 bases and J by 5 bases, and 9 bases separated the two germline ends. Written as DNA, the CDR3 is TGCGCCAGCAGTAGGACGGCAACTGAAGCTTTCTTT. Translating it yields CASSRTATEAFF.